A selection of T cell receptor beta chains follows, all from one sample in a study of shared clonotypes between healthy human individuals. Measured with immunoSEQ multiplex PCR; TCRdb has only the in-frame clones, and not every one. The sample holds about 490,000 clones, roughly 85% seen once. The sample comprised PBMCs. The receptor set was obtained from a woman in her 40s in good health. Some clones in this sample may be carry-over from other donors' samples. Each CDR3 is given with its conserved first and last residue. A D gene is named only where the DNA matches it firmly. Size values are once, few and many counts, or a class for expanded clones, and some rows have none.

j_call cdr3_length clone_size d_call v_call cdr3_nt cdr3_aa
TRBJ1-2 16 NA TRBD1 TRBV9 TGTGCCAGCAGCGTCGCCGGGACAGGGATTGGCGTTGGCTACACCTTC CASSVAGTGIGVGYTF
TRBJ2-7 15 NA NA TRBV10-1 TGCGCCAGCAGTGAGTCCGGGGGAAAGGGGTACGAGCAGTACTTC CASSESGGKGYEQYF
TRBJ1-2 13 NA NA TRBV6-1 TGTGCCAGCAGGGTGACGGAGAACTATGGCTACACCTTC CASRVTENYGYTF
TRBJ2-3 16 NA TRBD2 TRBV7-2 TGTGCCAGCACCTACACTAGCGGGAGTGACACAGATACGCAGTATTTT CASTYTSGSDTDTQYF
TRBJ2-3 15 NA NA TRBV5-6 TGTGCCAGCAGCTTGGCCGGGTTCTTCACAGATACGCAGTATTTT CASSLAGFFTDTQYF
TRBJ2-4 16 once NA TRBV7-2 TGTGCCAGCAGCCCAGGGCCCAGGGAGGTCAAAAACATTCAGTACTTC CASSPGPREVKNIQYF
TRBJ2-1 11 few NA TRBV10-3 TGTGCCATCGGGGGAGGAAATGAGCAGTTCTTC CAIGGGNEQFF
TRBJ2-5 16 NA NA TRBV5-1 TGCGCCAGCAGCTTGAACGGGCCTATGGAGGGAGAGACCCAGTACTTC CASSLNGPMEGETQYF
TRBJ2-1 13 NA NA TRBV19 TGTGCCAGTAGGAATTTAGCGTACAATGAGCAGTTCTTC CASRNLAYNEQFF
TRBJ2-7 19 many TRBD1 TRBV2 TGTGCCAGCAGACCGGGACAGGGGTTTGATTGGCTGACCTCCTACGAGCAGTACTTC CASRPGQGFDWLTSYEQYF
TRBJ2-2 17 once TRBD2 TRBV28 TGTGCCAGCAGTTTTTATTACGGGAGGGCCATGGGCGGGGAGCTGTTTTTT CASSFYYGRAMGGELFF
TRBJ1-1 15 once NA TRBV5-1 TGCGCCAGCAGCTTGGAAGGGGGGTCAGGCACTGAAGCTTTCTTT CASSLEGGSGTEAFF